This T cell receptor (beta chain) was sequenced in a study of cytomegalovirus exposure and HLA in healthy donors (TCRdb year 2017). For the wider study: The roughly 670 repertoires of the first cohort and the 95 to 150 validation repertoires were produced on the same platform, according to a later analysis. The aim of the study was to test whether cataloging public T cell receptors could identify signatures of past pathogen exposure. A separate validation cohort of approximately 120 different subjects was used in addition to the roughly 720-subject first cohort. To predict cytomegalovirus infection status, the study combined high-throughput TCR immunosequencing, statistical association of individual TCRs with disease status, and machine learning. Results the study describes overall, beyond this receptor: The study listed 164 TCR beta chains as associated with cytomegalovirus. A later analysis lacked HLA typing for the validation cohort, so it scored co-occurrence in that cohort across all 120 or so repertoires. A later analysis found that TCRs clustered in the first cohort also tended to co-occur in the 120 or so validation repertoires, with just under 95% of cluster scores above 0. In both the original and validation cohorts, the classifier was reported to diagnose cytomegalovirus status with high specificity and sensitivity. While some public TCRs were present in many individuals, most TCR sequences turned up only very rarely across donors. It was suggested by the authors that the approach could potentially be generalized to other disease states and immunological phenotypes. In vitro tests confirmed that a few of the cytomegalovirus-associated TCR beta chains recognize cytomegalovirus antigens.

Via the germline V gene (reference sequence), CDR1 is SSHAT and CDR2 FNYEAQ. The CDR3 has 15 amino acids, counting the end cysteine and phenylalanine. The CDR3 DNA has 45 bases and is translated from base 1. V was cut back by 1 base and J by 4 bases, leaving a gap of 10 bases between them. Library prep was done by the immunoSEQ multiplex PCR assay. The original methods were these. A statistical classification framework was developed to diagnose cytomegalovirus status using the catalog of TCR beta chain sequences. TCRdb obtained this table from immuneACCESS and retained in-frame rearrangements with V and J assigned. These tables miss some clones; where compared with another copy, unresolved V genes account for less than half of the shortfall, and the remainder is unexplained. That table is the source of V, J and clone size, and D and trimming were worked out from the DNA. The sample data list fewer than 200,000 clones, and 65% to 85% of these were observed just once. The ten largest clones add up to 2.5% to 3% of the sample.

About this clone: Its specific antigen is unknown. One base away there is no much larger clone; base qualities are not given.

Donors formed part of the validation cohort, which comprised over a hundred subjects and was distinct from the first cohort of under 850 subjects. The source material was PBMCs. Here the chain combines TRBV7-7 and TRBJ2-2; the D region possibly corresponds to TRBD1 (6 bases align). The source of this sequence is a young woman in good health and CMV-seropositive. The CDR3 reads as follows: CASSLGTAGTGELFF. The DNA reads as follows: TGTGCCAGCAGCTTAGGGACAGCAGGCACCGGGGAGCTGTTTTTT. The full variable domain, with segments outside the CDR3 supplied by the reference TRBV7-7 and TRBJ2-2 proteins, appears as GAGVSQSPRYKVTKRGQDVTLRCDPISSHATLYWYQQALGQGPEFLTYFNYEAQPDKSGLPSDRFSAERPEGSISTLTIQRTEQRDSAMYRCASSLGTAGTGELFFGEGSRLTVL.